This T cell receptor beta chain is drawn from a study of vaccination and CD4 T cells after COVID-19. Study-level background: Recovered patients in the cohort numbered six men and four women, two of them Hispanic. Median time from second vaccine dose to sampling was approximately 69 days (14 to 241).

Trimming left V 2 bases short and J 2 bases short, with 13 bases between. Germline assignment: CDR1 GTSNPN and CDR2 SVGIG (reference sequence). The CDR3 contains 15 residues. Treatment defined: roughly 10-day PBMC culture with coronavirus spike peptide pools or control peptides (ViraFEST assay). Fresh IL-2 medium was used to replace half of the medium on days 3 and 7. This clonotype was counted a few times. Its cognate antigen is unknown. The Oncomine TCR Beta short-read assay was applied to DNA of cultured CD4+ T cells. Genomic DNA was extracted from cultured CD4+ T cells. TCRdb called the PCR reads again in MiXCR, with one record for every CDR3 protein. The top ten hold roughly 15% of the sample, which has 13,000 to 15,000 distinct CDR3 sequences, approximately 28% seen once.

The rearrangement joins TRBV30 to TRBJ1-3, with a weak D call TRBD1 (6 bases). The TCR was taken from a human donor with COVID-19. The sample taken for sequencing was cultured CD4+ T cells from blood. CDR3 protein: CAWSPRGGTGNTIYF. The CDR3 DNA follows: TGTGCCTGGAGTCCCCGGGGGGGCACTGGAAACACCATATATTTT. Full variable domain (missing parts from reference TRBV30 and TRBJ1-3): SQTIHQWPATLVQPVGSPLSLECTVEGTSNPNLYWYRQAAGRGLQLLFYSVGIGQISSEVPQNLSASRPQDRQFILSSKKLLLSDSGFYLCAWSPRGGTGNTIYFGEGSWLTVV.